The clone carrying this T cell receptor (beta chain) turned up a few times. The sample comes from a study of blood T cell repertoires in COVID-19. Original analysis: The assay estimated nucleated cells by amplifying reference gene primers. Only in-frame clones appear in the TCRdb table, and some are missing; sequencing was by immunoSEQ multiplex PCR. V, J and clone size derive from that table, while D and trimming were established from the DNA sequence. The table records 300,000 to 400,000 clones, 87% of them present only once. The junction had 8 bases not matched to a gene; V was cut back by 5 bases and J by 5 bases. The CDR3 length is 14 residues. Germline V gives CDR1 MNHEY, CDR2 SMNVEV (reference sequence).

The sequencing sample was made of peripheral blood. The chain employs TRBV27 and TRBJ2-7, with 8 bases that match TRBD2. The sequence derives from a man aged 25-40 years with COVID-19, enrolled during active disease. This CDR3 reads CASSPGWTSNEQYF. The CDR3 DNA follows: TGTGCCAGCAGTCCAGGTTGGACTAGCAACGAGCAGTACTTC.